The 13 T cell receptor beta chains in this list originate from one sample, sequenced in a study of T-cell reconstitution after alpha-beta-depleted transplantation in children (dated by TCRdb to the mid-2010s). The library was prepared using PCR. Sequencing took place on an Illumina HiSeq 2500. To normalize quantification of the TCRbeta repertoire, the TCR libraries were built with molecular barcoding that relied on unique molecular identifiers. TCRdb passed the public sequencing reads through fastp at Q25 and MiXCR, retaining productive beta sequences. CDR3 protein duplicates are merged, each entry listing the most common genes and DNA. In all, the sample holds under 850,000 distinct CDR3 sequences, and less than 15% of those were seen once. The ten largest clonotypes hold about 0.77% of the sample. The treatment or condition label on this specimen signifies: allogeneic hematopoietic cell transplantation with graft depleted of TCRalphabeta T cells and CD19 B cells.

Sequences were derived from PBMCs, sampled before TCRalphabeta/CD19-depleted stem cell transplant. All receptors derive from a girl aged 2-10 years with congenital amegakaryocytic thrombocytopenia, due to receive a stem cell transplant.

Ten or more counts support this clonotype. V usage is TRBV28 and J usage is TRBJ2-5; D not resolved. The V end lost 6 bases, the J end lost 9 bases, and 20 bases lay between the germline ends. The CDR3 runs to 14 residues. CDR1 is MDHEN, CDR2 SYDVKM, per germline. CDR3 sequence reads: CASRTWNTRDSQYF. As DNA, the CDR3 is TGTGCCAGCAGAACGTGGAATACAAGAGACTCCCAGTACTTC.

Only a few counts were recorded for this clonotype. The chain recombines TRBV29-1 with TRBJ2-7, with D possibly TRBD2 on 6 matching bases. The CDR3 covers 16 residues. The germline V and J ends were trimmed by 6 bases and 4 bases, with 25 bases remaining between them. In germline, CDR1 is SQVTM, CDR2 ANQGSEA. The chain's CDR3 is CSVRVSGASVFYEQYF. The CDR3 DNA reads as TGCAGCGTGAGGGTTAGCGGAGCGTCTGTCTTTTACGAGCAGTACTTC.

The table lists this clonotype with many counts. The rearrangement joins TRBV7-9 to TRBJ2-1; D may be TRBD1 or TRBD2 (5 bases each). The ends were cut back, 8 bases at V and 4 bases at J, with 15 bases in the middle. This CDR3 spans 14 amino acids. From germline, CDR1 is SEHNR and CDR2 FQNEAQ (reference sequence). DNA of the CDR3: TGTGCCAGCGAGGGGACGAGAAGATACAATGAGCAGTTCTTC. This sequence encodes CASEGTRRYNEQFF.

This chain links TRBV7-9 with TRBJ2-1; TRBD2 agrees at 8 bases. V lost 4 bases and J lost 8; bases outside the gene matches: 10. The CDR3 consists of 15 residues. Germline lookup yields CDR1 SEHNR and CDR2 FQNEAQ (reference sequence). CDR3 protein: CASSSTRGLVYEQFF. The DNA of the CDR3 is TGTGCCAGCAGCTCCACCCGGGGACTAGTGTATGAGCAGTTCTTC.

The genes are TRBV12-3 or TRBV12-4 and TRBJ1-5; D is undetermined. Trimming took off 3 bases at V and 1 base at J, with 10 bases between the two ends. This CDR3 has 15 residues. CDR3 sequence reads: CASSFDDGSNQPQHF. The CDR3, as DNA: TGTGCCAGCAGTTTTGACGATGGCAGCAATCAGCCCCAGCATTTT.

The chain recombines TRBV20-1 with TRBJ2-3; D perhaps matches TRBD2 (6 bases). Germline V gives CDR1 DFQATT, CDR2 SNEGSKA (reference sequence). With 5 bases removed from V and 5 bases from J, the gap between germline ends came to 14 bases. The CDR3 loop spans 13 amino acids. CDR3: CSALEVGLDTQYF. The CDR3 DNA follows: TGCAGTGCTCTAGAAGTGGGACTAGATACGCAGTATTTT.

The chain employs TRBV7-9 and TRBJ2-7; tentative D call: TRBD1 (5 bases). The CDR3 loop spans 13 amino acids. Germline CDR1 reads SEHNR; CDR2 reads FQNEAQ (reference sequence). Deletions cut 7 bases from V and 6 bases from J, with 16 bases between. In nucleotides, the CDR3 is TGTGCCAGCAAAGCGACAGTCGAAGGCGAGCAGTACTTC. Amino acids: CASKATVEGEQYF.

At least ten counts were recorded for this clonotype. The chain combines TRBV7-6 with TRBJ2-7, with D maybe TRBD1 (5 bases). The CDR3 is 15 residues long. Per the germline V gene, CDR1 is SGHVS and CDR2 is FNYEAQ. V lost 1 base to trimming and J lost 4 bases, with 14 bases between them. CDR3 nucleotide sequence: TGTGCCAGCAGCTTAGTGACAGCATCCGGTTACGAGCAGTACTTC. This sequence encodes CASSLVTASGYEQYF.

This clonotype was detected many times. This chain links TRBV5-1 with TRBJ2-2; 7 bases map to TRBD2. The CDR3 runs to 15 residues. CDR1 is SGHRS and CDR2 is YFSETQ in the germline V gene. V was clipped by 5 bases and J by 2 bases; unmatched bases: 6. CDR3 region: CASSPSGTNTGELFF. CDR3 coding DNA: TGCGCCAGCAGTCCTAGCGGAACAAACACCGGGGAGCTGTTTTTT.

This clonotype was recorded a few times. The chain employs TRBV29-1 and TRBJ1-1, with 8 bases aligning to TRBD1. Germline V gene sequence: CDR1 SQVTM, CDR2 ANQGSEA. CDR3 length: 13 amino acids. The V gene end was trimmed by 6 bases and the J gene end by 1 base; junction bases not matched to a gene: 4. CDR3 sequence (DNA): TGCAGCGTGGGCAGGGGGCGGAACACTGAAGCTTTCTTT. Encoded protein: CSVGRGRNTEAFF.

There are a few counts of this clonotype. The rearrangement links TRBV10-3 to TRBJ2-7; 8 bases are a match to TRBD2. The CDR3 totals 14 residues. The ends lost 8 bases at V and 3 bases at J; junction bases unmatched: 9. Germline assignment: CDR1 ENHRY and CDR2 SYGVKD. CDR3 nucleotides: TGTGCCATCGGAACTAGCGGAAATGTCTACGAGCAGTACTTC. It is translated as CAIGTSGNVYEQYF.

This clonotype was seen repeatedly, ten times or more. This sequence joins TRBV11-3 and TRBJ2-2, with 7 bases that match TRBD2. This CDR3 has 16 residues. Germline V gene lookup returns CDR1 SGHNT and CDR2 YENEEA. V was clipped by 6 bases and J by 0 bases; unmatched bases: 7. The CDR3 reads CASRCGGLPNTGELFF. CDR3 sequence (DNA): TGTGCCAGCAGATGCGGGGGACTGCCGAACACCGGGGAGCTGTTTTTT.

At least ten counts were recorded for this clonotype. The chain has TRBV5-1 and TRBJ2-1; TRBD2 is a possible D gene (5 bases). Germline assignment: CDR1 SGHRS and CDR2 YFSETQ. Trimming cost V 2 bases and J 7 bases, with 10 bases left between them. This CDR3 has 13 amino acids. The CDR3 DNA follows: TGCGCCAGCAGCTTAGGACTGCTAAATGAGCAGTTCTTC. This sequence encodes CASSLGLLNEQFF. Drawing the rest from reference TRBV5-1 and TRBJ2-1, the complete variable domain is KAGVTQTPRYLIKTRGQQVTLSCSPISGHRSVSWYQQTPGQGLQFLFEYFSETQRNKGNFPGRFSGRQFSNSRSEMNVSTLELGDSALYLCASSLGLLNEQFFGPGTRLTVL.